The next 29 T cell receptor beta chains were all read from a single sample in a study of vaccination and CD4 T cells after COVID-19. With the Oncomine TCR Beta short-read assay, DNA from cultured CD4+ T cells was sequenced. MiXCR, applied by TCRdb to the PCR reads, yields one record per CDR3 protein. The data show roughly 12,000 distinct CDR3 sequences, with about 54% seen just once and approximately 10% held by the top ten. Treatment of the sample: approximately nine-day PBMC culture with coronavirus spike peptide pools or control peptides (ViraFEST assay). These receptors have no identified antigens. The sample consisted of CD4+ T cells from blood, cultured in vitro. The receptors were sampled from a human donor who had recovered from COVID-19.

This chain joins TRBV20-1 and TRBJ2-3, with 8 bases fitting TRBD2. V lost 6 bases, J lost 1 base, and 12 bases stayed unmatched. CDR1 and CDR2 from the germline V gene are DFQATT and SNEGSKA (reference sequence). The length of the CDR3 is 16 residues. The CDR3 nucleotides read TGCAGTGCCCGGCCGGGACTAGTTGCCGGCACAGATACGCAGTATTTT. Translated, it gives CSARPGLVAGTDTQYF.

V is TRBV30 and J is TRBJ1-5; D gene unclear. V was pared by 2 bases and J by 2 bases, with 7 bases between. This CDR3 contains 13 residues. In germline, CDR1 is GTSNPN, CDR2 SVGIG (reference sequence). The DNA for the CDR3 is TGTGCCTGGAGTTACGGGGGCAATCAGCCCCAGCATTTT. Residues: CAWSYGGNQPQHF. Filled out from reference TRBV30 and TRBJ1-5, the complete variable domain reads SQTIHQWPATLVQPVGSPLSLECTVEGTSNPNLYWYRQAAGRGLQLLFYSVGIGQISSEVPQNLSASRPQDRQFILSSKKLLLSDSGFYLCAWSYGGNQPQHFGDGTRLSIL.

The V call is TRBV7-2, the J call TRBJ2-6; D is unclear. The CDR3 is 15 residues long. Germline V lookup: CDR1 SGHTA, CDR2 FQGNSA. Deletions cut 5 bases from V and 2 bases from J, with 10 bases between. The CDR3 region has the DNA TGTGCCAGCAGCCCAGATGTGGCTGGGGCCAACGTCCTGACTTTC. Encoded protein: CASSPDVAGANVLTF.

This chain joins TRBV5-1 and TRBJ2-5, with TRBD2 identical over 7 bases. V lost 2 bases to trimming and J lost 2 bases; unmatched junction nucleotides: 6. Germline CDR1 and CDR2: SGHRS and YFSETQ. The CDR3 covers 15 residues. CDR3 loop: CASSFSLAVQETQYF. The CDR3 bases are TGCGCCAGCAGCTTTTCCCTAGCGGTACAAGAGACCCAGTACTTC.

The chain employs TRBV6-2 or TRBV6-3 and TRBJ1-5, with 7 nucleotides matching TRBD1. V lost 1 base to trimming and J lost 6 bases; unmatched junction nucleotides: 3. The CDR3 spans 14 residues. CDR1 and CDR2 (germline): MNHEY, SVGEGT. Here the CDR3 DNA reads TGTGCCAGCAGTTACTTTGCAGGGGGTCAGCCCCAGCATTTT. Its protein is CASSYFAGGQPQHF.

This chain uses TRBV5-1 with TRBJ2-5, with D perhaps matching TRBD1 or TRBD2 (5 bases each). With 0 bases removed from V and 5 bases from J, the gap between germline ends came to 17 bases. The V gene's germline CDR1 is SGHRS and CDR2 YFSETQ. The length of the CDR3 is 16 residues. CDR3 bases: TGCGCCAGCAGCTTGGAACCGACTGGGGACCTGGAGACCCAGTACTTC. Translation gives CASSLEPTGDLETQYF.

The chain couples TRBV6-5 to TRBJ2-2; 11 bases are a match to TRBD2. With 4 bases clipped from V and 1 base from J, the junction kept 8 bases outside the gene matches. The germline CDR1 and CDR2 sequences are MNHEY and SVGAGI. CDR3 length equals 18 residues. CDR3 loop: CASSFNDGTSGNTGELFF. CDR3 DNA sequence: TGTGCCAGCAGTTTCAACGATGGGACTAGCGGGAACACCGGGGAGCTGTTTTTT.

This sequence joins TRBV20-1 and TRBJ2-5; maybe TRBD2 (5 bases). Germline CDR1 reads DFQATT; CDR2 reads SNEGSKA (reference sequence). Deletions cut 6 bases from V and 2 bases from J, with 13 bases between. The CDR3 runs 13 residues. The CDR3 DNA reads as TGCAGTGCCCCAACTAGGGCACAAGAGACCCAGTACTTC. Protein product: CSAPTRAQETQYF.

The chain employs TRBV2 and TRBJ1-1, with 7 bases lining up with TRBD1. CDR3 length equals 13 residues. J lost 2 bases, V lost 7 bases, and 4 bases had no gene match. Looked up from germline, CDR1 is SNHLY and CDR2 is FYNNEI. The CDR3 sequence: CASTGQVNTEAFF. Written as DNA, the CDR3 is TGTGCCAGCACCGGACAGGTTAACACTGAAGCTTTCTTT.

The chain is built from TRBV20-1 and TRBJ2-7; perhaps TRBD2 as D (6 bases). CDR1 is DFQATT, CDR2 SNEGSKA, per germline (reference sequence). The CDR3 spans 12 residues. Trimming took 4 bases from V and 1 from J, leaving 8 bases between them. CDR3 protein: CSATGTSYEQYF. The CDR3 nucleotides read TGCAGTGCTACCGGGACTTCCTACGAGCAGTACTTC.

J is TRBJ2-1 and V is TRBV20-1; tentative D call: TRBD2 (6 bases). Germline V gives CDR1 DFQATT, CDR2 SNEGSKA (reference sequence). Between the trimmed V and J ends, which lost 6 bases and 10 bases, there was a span of 22 bases. This CDR3 spans 14 amino acids. Here the CDR3 DNA reads TGCAGTGCCCCTCCAAGTAGCGGACCCAAGGAGCAGTTCTTC. This codes for CSAPPSSGPKEQFF.

The J gene is TRBJ2-5, the V gene TRBV2; 8 nucleotides line up with TRBD1. Germline V gene sequence: CDR1 SNHLY, CDR2 FYNNEI. This CDR3 contains 14 residues. Germline trimming cut 9 bases from V and 4 bases from J; bases unmatched to any gene: 10. The CDR3 reads CASCPLTGAETQYF. The CDR3, as DNA: TGTGCCAGTTGCCCCCTGACAGGGGCAGAGACCCAGTACTTC.

V is TRBV18 and J is TRBJ1-1, with D possibly being TRBD1 (6 bases). The germline V and J ends were trimmed by 4 bases and 10 bases, with 22 bases remaining between them. Germline V gene lookup returns CDR1 KGHSH and CDR2 LQKENI. This CDR3 region has 15 residues. The CDR3 region has the DNA TGTGCCAGCTCACGAAACCGGGACTCCGAGGGGGGAGCTTTCTTT. It encodes CASSRNRDSEGGAFF. Complete variable domain (other parts from reference TRBV18 and TRBJ1-1): NAGVMQNPRHLVRRRGQEARLRCSPMKGHSHVYWYRQLPEEGLKFMVYLQKENIIDESGMPKERFSAEFPKEGPSILRIQQVVRGDSAAYFCASSRNRDSEGGAFFGQGTRLTVV.

The chain is built from TRBV6-1 and TRBJ2-2; maybe TRBD1 (5 bases). Trimming left V 9 bases short and J 2 bases short, with 16 bases between. The CDR3 extends over 15 amino acids. Germline lookup yields CDR1 MNHNS and CDR2 SASEGT. CDR3 nucleotides: TGTGCCAGTACACAGGACCCCCTAAACACCGGGGAGCTGTTTTTT. This codes for CASTQDPLNTGELFF.

This clonotype has only a few counts. The rearrangement uses TRBV20-1 and TRBJ1-6; 7 bases match TRBD1. Germline V gene lookup returns CDR1 DFQATT and CDR2 SNEGSKA (reference sequence). With 3 bases clipped from V and 7 bases from J, the junction kept 3 bases outside the gene matches. CDR3 length: 13 amino acids. CDR3 nucleotide sequence: TGCAGTGCTAGCGGGGACAGCAATTCACCCCTCCACTTT. This codes for CSASGDSNSPLHF.

The chain couples TRBV9 to TRBJ2-1, with D perhaps TRBD2 (6 bases). The CDR3 is 17 amino acids. Germline CDR1 is SGDLS and CDR2 is YYNGEE. V lost 3 bases to trimming and J lost 2 bases, with 18 bases between them. The CDR3 loop is CASSETLLATTYNEQFF. The CDR3 nucleotides are TGTGCCAGCAGCGAGACCCTTCTAGCGACCACCTACAATGAGCAGTTCTTC.

This clonotype was found a few times. The V call is TRBV11-2, the J call TRBJ2-3; the D is unclear. This CDR3 has 14 amino acids. The V end was cut by 3 bases, the J end by 2 bases, with 9 bases between. Looked up from germline, CDR1 is SGHAT and CDR2 is FQNNGV. The CDR3 loop reads CASSFGGPTDTQYF. CDR3 DNA: TGTGCCAGCAGCTTCGGCGGCCCCACAGATACGCAGTATTTT. Full variable domain (missing parts from reference TRBV11-2 and TRBJ2-3): EAGVAQSPRYKIIEKRQSVAFWCNPISGHATLYWYQQILGQGPKLLIQFQNNGVVDDSQLPKDRFSAERLKGVDSTLKIQPAKLEDSAVYLCASSFGGPTDTQYFGPGTRLTVL.

The chain combines TRBV4-2 with TRBJ2-2; 7 bases line up with TRBD2. Per germline, CDR1 LGHNA and CDR2 YNFKEQ. With 1 base clipped from V and 6 bases from J, the junction kept 8 bases outside the gene matches. This CDR3 is 16 amino acids long. The CDR3 DNA is TGTGCCAGCAGCCAAGCCGGAGTGCGGGGGTCCGGGGAGCTGTTTTTT. Its protein product is CASSQAGVRGSGELFF.

This rearrangement joins TRBV3-1 to TRBJ2-1, with TRBD2 as a possible D gene (5 bases). V gave up 0 bases and J gave up 13 bases, with 16 bases separating them. CDR1 is LGHDT, CDR2 YNNKEL, per germline (reference sequence). The CDR3 is made up of 14 amino acids. The CDR3 sequence is CASSQESIYGLQFF. CDR3 bases: TGTGCCAGCAGCCAAGAATCCATATACGGACTTCAGTTCTTC.

This chain links TRBV7-2 with TRBJ2-1; a weak D match, TRBD2 (6 bases). There are 15 residues in the CDR3. V lost 5 bases to trimming and J lost 9 bases, with 20 bases between them. In germline, CDR1 is SGHTA, CDR2 FQGNSA. CDR3 sequence: CASSTRLVQSGEQFF. CDR3 DNA sequence: TGTGCCAGCAGCACTCGACTAGTGCAATCTGGTGAGCAGTTCTTC. The variable domain in full, completed from reference TRBV7-2 and TRBJ2-1, reads GAGVSQSPSNKVTEKGKDVELRCDPISGHTALYWYRQSLGQGLEFLIYFQGNSAPDKSGLPSDRFSAERTGGSVSTLTIQRTQQEDSAVYLCASSTRLVQSGEQFFGPGTRLTVL.

Sample share makes this clonotype large. The chain links TRBV7-6 to TRBJ2-7, with 10 bases that match TRBD2. CDR1 is SGHVS, CDR2 FNYEAQ, per germline. J gave up 5 bases and V 4 bases, and 5 bases lay outside the gene matches. This CDR3 is built from 14 residues. In DNA form, the CDR3 reads TGTGCCAGCAGCTCTTTAGCGGGAGGAGACGAGCAGTACTTC. The encoded protein is CASSSLAGGDEQYF.

This clonotype was counted between two and nine times. The V call is TRBV7-9, the J call TRBJ2-5, with D unclear. The germline V gene encodes CDR1 SEHNR and CDR2 FQNEAQ (reference sequence). Between the trimmed V and J ends, which lost 7 bases and 5 bases, there was a span of 20 bases. The CDR3 runs 15 residues. Here the CDR3 DNA reads TGTGCCAGCAACGCTTACTCTCGGACCCCCGAGACCCAGTACTTC. It is translated as CASNAYSRTPETQYF.

The chain joins TRBV7-2 to TRBJ2-3; 13 bases map to TRBD2. Losses at the gene ends were 5 bases for V and 5 bases for J; bases not matched to a gene: 10. The length of the CDR3 is 17 residues. CDR1 SGHTA and CDR2 FQGNSA come from the germline V gene. CDR3 residues: CASSSRTSGRSVDTQYF. The CDR3 DNA reads as TGTGCCAGCAGCAGCAGGACTAGCGGGAGATCGGTAGATACGCAGTATTTT.

The J gene is TRBJ1-5, the V gene TRBV10-2, with 8 bases identical to TRBD1. Looked up from germline, CDR1 is WSHSY and CDR2 is SAAADI. With V trimmed by 6 bases and J by 6 bases, 4 bases remained unmatched. This CDR3 spans 13 amino acids. The CDR3 spells CASRMDRAQPQHF. The CDR3, as DNA: TGCGCCAGCAGAATGGACAGGGCTCAGCCCCAGCATTTT.

Only a few counts were recorded for this clonotype. CDR3 sequence: CASSLVGDNEQFF. The CDR3 DNA is TGTGCCAGCAGCTTAGTCGGTGATAATGAGCAGTTCTTC. The chain links TRBV7-8 to TRBJ2-1, with no clear D. The CDR3 totals 13 residues. Per the germline V gene, CDR1 is SGHVS and CDR2 is FQNEAQ. The V end lost 1 base, the J end lost 7 bases, and 8 bases lay between the germline ends.

The chain uses TRBV6-1 and TRBJ2-1; D may match TRBD1 or TRBD2 (5 bases each). This CDR3 has 14 residues. Trimming left V 5 bases short and J 1 base short, with 9 bases between. CDR1 and CDR2 (germline): MNHNS, SASEGT. CDR3 sequence reads: CASSTRGSYNEQFF. CDR3 sequence (DNA): TGTGCCAGCAGTACTAGGGGTTCCTACAATGAGCAGTTCTTC.

In DNA, the CDR3 is TGTGCCAGCAGCCGGGAGTTCAAGGAGACCCAGTACTTC. Amino acid sequence: CASSREFKETQYF. The chain is built from TRBV7-2 and TRBJ2-5; a weak D match, TRBD2 (6 bases). The germline CDR1 and CDR2 sequences are SGHTA and FQGNSA. CDR3 size: 13 residues. Trimming removed 5 bases from V and 5 bases from J, with 12 bases in between.

This clonotype was picked up a small number of times. The V gene is TRBV27, the J gene TRBJ1-5; D unclear. Germline V gene sequence: CDR1 MNHEY, CDR2 SMNVEV (reference sequence). This CDR3 has 15 amino acids. Trimming stripped 6 bases from V and 2 bases from J, with 14 bases between. The CDR3 DNA follows: TGTGCCAGCAGGGGCTCCGGGAGGGGCAATCAGCCCCAGCATTTT. Residues: CASRGSGRGNQPQHF.

V gene TRBV11-2 combines with J gene TRBJ2-2, with D possibly being TRBD2 (5 bases). This CDR3 has 13 amino acids. The germline CDR1 and CDR2 sequences are SGHAT and FQNNGV. V gave up 4 bases and J gave up 4 bases, with 7 bases separating them. CDR3 DNA sequence: TGTGCCAGCAGCTACCGGGGCACCGGGGAGCTGTTTTTT. Its protein product is CASSYRGTGELFF. Together with reference TRBV11-2 and TRBJ2-2, the CDR3 gives the full variable domain: EAGVAQSPRYKIIEKRQSVAFWCNPISGHATLYWYQQILGQGPKLLIQFQNNGVVDDSQLPKDRFSAERLKGVDSTLKIQPAKLEDSAVYLCASSYRGTGELFFGEGSRLTVL.